Reported below is one T cell receptor beta chain. Its antigen is as yet unknown. The data were obtained in a study of cytomegalovirus exposure and HLA in healthy donors. Study-wide points: When analyzed later, a missense DCLRE1C variant was found to be linked to TCR beta V- and J-gene trimming. Productive rates of about 90% or about 30% were seen for most TCR beta V segments in an earlier analysis.

The PCR ran on 60 Vbeta and 13 Jbeta primers. The protocol was immunoSEQ multiplex PCR, while the TCRdb copy is restricted to in-frame clones and leaves out a portion. The sample shows about 180,000 clones, approximately 80% of them seen only once. V was shortened by 3 bases and J by 5 bases, with 8 bases between the two germline ends. The V gene's germline CDR1 is SGHDN and CDR2 FVKESK. The CDR3 runs 12 residues. The sample taken for sequencing was PBMCs. J is TRBJ2-7 and V is TRBV14; a weak D match, TRBD1 (5 bases). The clonotype comes from a man aged 55 to 69 in good health and CMV-seronegative. In DNA form, the CDR3 reads TGTGCCAGCAGCCAGGACACTGACGAGCAGTACTTC. Amino acid sequence: CASSQDTDEQYF. The full variable domain, with the rest looked up from reference TRBV14 and TRBJ2-7, is EAGVTQFPSHSVIEKGQTVTLRCDPISGHDNLYWYRRVMGKEIKFLLHFVKESKQDESGMPNNRFLAERTGGTYSTLKVQPAELEDSGVYFCASSQDTDEQYFGPGTRLTVT.